This T cell receptor beta chain originates from a study of shared T cell receptors in the human thymus. The CDR3 is 14 residues long. V was trimmed by 0 bases and J by 1 base, leaving 7 bases between them. Germline CDR1 is SGHDT and CDR2 is YYEEEE. Data came from immunoSEQ multiplex PCR; TCRdb stores just in-frame clones and leaves some out. The table has 700,000 or so clones, 80% to 90% seen once. This same sample was also part of a study on human thymus T cells. From that paper: Thymic resections from corrective heart surgery supplied the tissue. Repertoires from thymus and blood appeared to show biased V and J gene usage.

Sample: thymocytes. The V gene is TRBV5-6, the J gene TRBJ2-5; no clear D gene. This TCR was sampled from a girl under three years old with a congenital heart defect. This chain's CDR3 is CASSLDLSQETQYF. In DNA, the CDR3 is TGTGCCAGCAGCTTGGATCTCAGCCAAGAGACCCAGTACTTC.